This passage covers 31 T cell receptor beta chains from one sample sequenced in a study of cytomegalovirus exposure and HLA in healthy donors. 13 Jbeta primers and 60 Vbeta primers were used for the PCR. Here immunoSEQ multiplex PCR was the method, and the copy in TCRdb shows in-frame clones only, minus some. The sample yields some 120,000 clones, 79% seen once. The sequencing input was PBMCs. All receptors derive from a man aged 25-45 years in good health and CMV-seropositive.

This clone was detected a few times. This chain joins TRBV9 and TRBJ2-7, with 8 positions matching TRBD1. CDR3 length: 15 residues. Germline trimming cut 4 bases from V and 5 bases from J; bases unmatched to any gene: 11. CDR1 and CDR2 (germline): SGDLS, YYNGEE. CDR3 sequence (DNA): TGTGCCAGCAGCCCAAGATTACAGGGGGACCACGAGCAGTACTTC. Translated, it gives CASSPRLQGDHEQYF. Combining the CDR3 with reference TRBV9 and TRBJ2-7 gives the whole variable domain DSGVTQTPKHLITATGQRVTLRCSPRSGDLSVYWYQQSLDQGLQFLIQYYNGEERAKGNILERFSAQQFPDLHSELNLSSLELGDSALYFCASSPRLQGDHEQYFGPGTRLTVT.

V gene TRBV23-1 combines with J gene TRBJ2-4; D is perhaps TRBD1 (5 bases). TRBV23-1 is sorted into the ORF group, with uncertain function. V dropped 6 bases and J dropped 0 bases, with 9 bases sitting between them. The CDR3 extends over 14 amino acids. The CDR3 loop reads CASSQGVAKNIQYF. The CDR3 DNA is TGCGCCAGCAGCCAGGGTGTAGCCAAAAACATTCAGTACTTC.

As regards this clone: This CDR3 is also generated by other DNA sequences in the sample. The rearrangement uses TRBV5-1 and TRBJ1-1; D perhaps matches TRBD1 (5 bases). This CDR3 spans 14 amino acids. Trimming took 0 bases from V and 2 from J, leaving 8 bases between them. The germline CDR1 and CDR2 sequences are SGHRS and YFSETQ. CDR3 residues: CASSLARANTEAFF. CDR3 DNA sequence: TGCGCCAGCAGCTTGGCCAGGGCCAACACTGAAGCTTTCTTT.

The rearrangement uses TRBV6-5 and TRBJ1-2, with 7 bases identical to TRBD1. This CDR3 is 14 amino acids long. Germline V gene data show CDR1 as MNHEY and CDR2 as SVGAGI. J lost 5 bases, V lost 2 bases, and 5 bases had no gene match. The DNA for the CDR3 is TGTGCCAGCAGTTACGTCCAGGGGGAGTATGGCTACACCTTC. Amino acids: CASSYVQGEYGYTF.

This chain uses TRBV5-1 with TRBJ1-5; possibly TRBD1 for D (5 bases). The CDR3 sequence is 14 residues long. Germline assignment: CDR1 SGHRS and CDR2 YFSETQ. Between the trimmed V and J ends, which lost 5 bases and 2 bases, there was a span of 11 bases. The CDR3 DNA follows: TGCGCCAGCAGTTGGGAAGGGGGCAATCAGCCCCAGCATTTT. Translated: CASSWEGGNQPQHF.

As to this clone: One end of the junction fails to match germline, which may point to a read error. V gene TRBV7-7 combines with J gene TRBJ2-3; 9 bases are a match to TRBD2. The CDR3 is 14 amino acids. Per the germline V gene, CDR1 is SSHAT and CDR2 is FNYEAQ (reference sequence). This chain's CDR3 is CASSPGLASDTQYF. In DNA, the CDR3 is TGTGCTAGCAGCCCAGGACTAGCGTCTGATACGCAGTATTTT.

To note about this clone: This sample also contains other DNA sequences that code for the same CDR3. J is TRBJ1-3 and V is TRBV5-1, with D uncertain. Germline-derived CDR1 and CDR2 are SGHRS and YFSETQ. The germline V and J ends were trimmed by 0 bases and 1 base, with 5 bases remaining between them. This CDR3 region has 14 residues. For the CDR3, the DNA is TGCGCCAGCAGCTTGGCGGGTTCTGGAAACACCATATATTTT. Translation gives CASSLAGSGNTIYF.

The rearrangement links TRBV7-9 to TRBJ2-7; D not certain. Germline V gives CDR1 SEHNR, CDR2 FQNEAQ (reference sequence). This CDR3 is 12 amino acids long. With 1 base removed from V and 7 bases from J, the gap between germline ends came to 8 bases. As DNA, the CDR3 is TGTGCCAGCAGCTTAGAAAGCCCAGAGCAGTACTTC. Protein: CASSLESPEQYF.

J is TRBJ2-3 and V is TRBV7-2; D remains ambiguous. This CDR3 contains 19 residues. Trimming took off 5 bases at V and 5 bases at J, with 29 bases between the two ends. CDR1 and CDR2 (germline): SGHTA, FQGNSA. CDR3 coding DNA: TGTGCCAGCAGCACACCCCATGTTCCCTCCGAGGTTTTCATAGATACGCAGTATTTT. Amino acid sequence: CASSTPHVPSEVFIDTQYF.

This chain uses TRBV9 with TRBJ2-7, with D perhaps matching TRBD1 (5 bases). CDR1 and CDR2 from the germline V gene are SGDLS and YYNGEE. The CDR3 is made up of 14 amino acids. Trimming stripped 0 bases from V and 3 bases from J, with 10 bases between. CDR3 sequence reads: CASSVGQGRYEQYF. As DNA, the CDR3 is TGTGCCAGCAGCGTAGGCCAGGGCCGCTACGAGCAGTACTTC.

The chain employs TRBV5-8 and TRBJ1-5; D might be TRBD1 (5 bases). V gave up 4 bases and J gave up 7 bases, with 15 bases separating them. The CDR3 runs to 14 residues. Germline V gene sequence: CDR1 SGHTS, CDR2 YDEGEE. The CDR3 DNA sequence: TGTGCCAGCAGCCTTCCGGGACTCAGGCAGCCCCAGCATTTT. Its translation: CASSLPGLRQPQHF.

V is TRBV18 and J is TRBJ2-2; the match to TRBD2 covers 15 bases. After removal of 5 bases from V and 6 bases from J, the junction contained 7 bases not matched to a gene. Germline loops: CDR1 KGHSH, CDR2 LQKENI. The CDR3 spans 17 residues. The CDR3, as DNA: TGTGCCAGCTCATCCTGGACTAGCGGGAGGGCCGCCGGGGAGCTGTTTTTT. It encodes CASSSWTSGRAAGELFF.

The gene calls are TRBV6-9 and TRBJ1-1; TRBD1 is a possible D gene (6 bases). CDR3 size: 14 residues. V was shortened by 7 bases and J by 2 bases, with 14 bases between the two germline ends. The germline CDR1 and CDR2 sequences are MNHGY and SVAAGI. The CDR3 loop is CASNEAGANTEAFF. Written as DNA, the CDR3 is TGTGCCAGCAACGAGGCAGGGGCAAACACTGAAGCTTTCTTT.

This clone was counted between two and nine times. This chain's CDR3 is CSVRTQSDYQETQYF. The CDR3 bases are TGCAGCGTCCGGACTCAATCAGACTACCAAGAGACCCAGTACTTC. V is TRBV29-1 and J is TRBJ2-5; the D gene is possibly TRBD2 (5 bases). The CDR3 loop spans 15 amino acids. With 6 bases removed from V and 0 bases from J, the gap between germline ends came to 17 bases. Looked up from germline, CDR1 is SQVTM and CDR2 is ANQGSEA.

This clone appeared a few times. The gene calls are TRBV9 and TRBJ2-3; no clear D gene. CDR3 length: 13 amino acids. The germline V gene has CDR1 SGDLS and CDR2 YYNGEE. V lost 2 bases to trimming and J lost 1 base, with 5 bases between them. DNA for the CDR3: TGTGCCAGCAGCGTCCCGGGCACAGATACGCAGTATTTT. It is translated as CASSVPGTDTQYF.

The CDR3 sequence: CSVGRTGRSYEQYF. In nucleotides, the CDR3 is TGCAGCGTGGGCCGGACAGGGAGGAGCTACGAGCAGTACTTC. The V and J genes are TRBV29-1 and TRBJ2-7; 8 nucleotides align to TRBD1. Unmatched junction bases numbered 10, after V lost 6 bases and J lost 3 bases. The CDR3 consists of 14 residues. Germline values: CDR1 SQVTM, CDR2 ANQGSEA.

The genes are TRBV5-5 and TRBJ1-2; D call uncertain. With 4 bases removed from V and 3 bases from J, the gap between germline ends came to 13 bases. The germline V gene encodes CDR1 SGHKS and CDR2 YYEKEE (reference sequence). This CDR3 spans 14 amino acids. Written as DNA, the CDR3 is TGTGCCAGCAGCCCCGGACTCGGATACTATGGCTACACCTTC. This codes for CASSPGLGYYGYTF.

This sequence joins TRBV6-4 and TRBJ2-1; 13 bases match TRBD2. The germline CDR1 and CDR2 sequences are MRHNA and SNTAGT. With 6 bases clipped from V and 6 bases from J, the junction kept 2 bases outside the gene matches. The CDR3 spans 14 residues. CDR3 loop: CASRRLAGGNEQFF. The CDR3 bases are TGTGCCAGCAGGCGACTAGCGGGGGGCAATGAGCAGTTCTTC.

J is TRBJ2-1 and V is TRBV11-2; D is undetermined. V lost 5 bases, J lost 7 bases, and 12 bases lay in between. Germline CDR1 reads SGHAT; CDR2 reads FQNNGV. The CDR3 covers 13 residues. CDR3 sequence reads: CASSPTPRNEQFF. The CDR3 bases are TGTGCCAGCAGCCCTACCCCGAGGAATGAGCAGTTCTTC.

The chain combines TRBV5-1 with TRBJ2-7; tentatively, D is TRBD1 (6 bases). The CDR3 runs 15 residues. Per the germline V gene, CDR1 is SGHRS and CDR2 is YFSETQ. Trimming removed 4 bases at V and 3 bases at J, with 17 bases between. DNA of the CDR3: TGCGCCAGCAGCCCCGAGGGGACAAGACACTACGAGCAGTACTTC. It is translated as CASSPEGTRHYEQYF.

V gene TRBV4-1 combines with J gene TRBJ1-6, with 7 bases that match TRBD1. The V and J ends lost 6 bases and 5 bases, in that order; junction bases with no gene match: 7. There are 15 residues in the CDR3. Germline V gives CDR1 MGHRA, CDR2 YSYEKL. The CDR3 region has the DNA TGCGCCAGCAGGCCTTACGGGACAGATAATTCACCCCTCCACTTT. Amino acid sequence: CASRPYGTDNSPLHF.

The genes are TRBV6-5 and TRBJ1-2; D not certain. The germline gives CDR1 MNHEY, CDR2 SVGAGI. The CDR3 extends over 12 amino acids. Trimming took off 5 bases at V and 2 bases at J, with 6 bases between the two ends. The chain's CDR3 is CASSRGNYGYTF. CDR3 nucleotides: TGTGCCAGCAGTCGGGGAAACTATGGCTACACCTTC.

The chain links TRBV9 to TRBJ2-1; D may be TRBD2 (6 bases). The V end lost 4 bases, the J end lost 9 bases, and 17 bases lay between the germline ends. CDR3 size: 14 residues. Germline CDR1 reads SGDLS; CDR2 reads YYNGEE. The CDR3 region is CASSSRGSVGEQFF. Written as DNA, the CDR3 is TGTGCCAGCAGCTCTCGGGGGAGCGTCGGTGAGCAGTTCTTC. Full variable domain (rest looked up from reference TRBV9 and TRBJ2-1): DSGVTQTPKHLITATGQRVTLRCSPRSGDLSVYWYQQSLDQGLQFLIQYYNGEERAKGNILERFSAQQFPDLHSELNLSSLELGDSALYFCASSSRGSVGEQFFGPGTRLTVL.

The chain employs TRBV4-2 and TRBJ2-2; TRBD2 agrees at 11 bases. The J segment lost 7 bases and the V segment lost 0 bases, leaving 7 bases of the junction unmatched. This CDR3 spans 17 amino acids. Germline values: CDR1 LGHNA, CDR2 YNFKEQ. The CDR3 here is CASSQELAGVVNGELFF. CDR3 in DNA: TGTGCCAGCAGCCAAGAACTAGCGGGAGTGGTTAACGGGGAGCTGTTTTTT.

The rearrangement links TRBV27 to TRBJ2-7; tentatively, D is TRBD1 (5 bases). From germline, CDR1 is MNHEY and CDR2 SMNVEV (reference sequence). Trimming removed 0 bases at V and 0 bases at J, with 9 bases between. The CDR3 sequence is 15 residues long. As DNA, the CDR3 is TGTGCCAGCAGTTTATCCAGGACACCCTCCTACGAGCAGTACTTC. It codes for CASSLSRTPSYEQYF.

The genes are TRBV7-9 and TRBJ2-1; 10 bases agree with TRBD1. The CDR3 loop spans 14 amino acids. Germline assignment: CDR1 SEHNR and CDR2 FQNEAQ (reference sequence). Unmatched junction bases numbered 4, after V lost 7 bases and J lost 4 bases. The CDR3 is CASTGTGEYNEQFF. The CDR3 bases are TGTGCCAGCACCGGGACAGGGGAATACAATGAGCAGTTCTTC.

The rearrangement uses TRBV11-2 and TRBJ1-2, with 7 bases identical to TRBD1. J gave up 8 bases and V 5 bases, and 11 bases lay outside the gene matches. There are 14 residues in the CDR3. The germline V gene encodes CDR1 SGHAT and CDR2 FQNNGV. The CDR3 is CASSPTRQGVGYTF. CDR3 bases: TGTGCCAGCAGCCCAACGAGACAGGGCGTCGGCTACACCTTC.

This chain joins TRBV5-1 and TRBJ2-3, with 8 bases matching TRBD1. With V trimmed by 1 base and J by 7 bases, 8 bases remained unmatched. This CDR3 contains 15 residues. Germline V gene sequence: CDR1 SGHRS, CDR2 YFSETQ. The CDR3 coding sequence is TGCGCCAGCAGCTTGAGGCAGGGGGCACCCAATACGCAGTATTTT. It codes for CASSLRQGAPNTQYF. Complete variable domain (other parts from reference TRBV5-1 and TRBJ2-3): KAGVTQTPRYLIKTRGQQVTLSCSPISGHRSVSWYQQTPGQGLQFLFEYFSETQRNKGNFPGRFSGRQFSNSRSEMNVSTLELGDSALYLCASSLRQGAPNTQYFGPGTRLTVL.

The rearrangement uses TRBV10-3 and TRBJ1-1, with D unresolved. The germline CDR1 and CDR2 sequences are ENHRY and SYGVKD. V lost 1 base to trimming and J lost 1 base, with 7 bases between them. This CDR3 region has 14 residues. The CDR3 DNA sequence: TGTGCCATCAGTGAGTTGCAGCGGAACACTGAAGCTTTCTTT. Translated: CAISELQRNTEAFF.

The chain recombines TRBV30 with TRBJ2-1; a weak D match, TRBD2 (7 bases). The CDR3 totals 14 residues. Trimming took 5 bases from V and 8 from J, leaving 19 bases between them. Germline V gene lookup returns CDR1 GTSNPN and CDR2 SVGIG (reference sequence). This CDR3 is CAWERGGASDEQFF. DNA of the CDR3: TGTGCCTGGGAAAGGGGGGGGGCTTCGGATGAGCAGTTCTTC.

The chain employs TRBV28 and TRBJ1-4; 7 bases are shared with TRBD1. Germline V gene sequence: CDR1 MDHEN, CDR2 SYDVKM. V trimming: 7 bases; J trimming: 4 bases; junction bases outside the gene matches: 15. The CDR3 consists of 17 residues. This chain's CDR3 is CASTFLIGGEGNEKLFF. In DNA, the CDR3 is TGTGCCAGCACCTTTCTTATAGGGGGCGAAGGTAATGAAAAACTGTTTTTT.